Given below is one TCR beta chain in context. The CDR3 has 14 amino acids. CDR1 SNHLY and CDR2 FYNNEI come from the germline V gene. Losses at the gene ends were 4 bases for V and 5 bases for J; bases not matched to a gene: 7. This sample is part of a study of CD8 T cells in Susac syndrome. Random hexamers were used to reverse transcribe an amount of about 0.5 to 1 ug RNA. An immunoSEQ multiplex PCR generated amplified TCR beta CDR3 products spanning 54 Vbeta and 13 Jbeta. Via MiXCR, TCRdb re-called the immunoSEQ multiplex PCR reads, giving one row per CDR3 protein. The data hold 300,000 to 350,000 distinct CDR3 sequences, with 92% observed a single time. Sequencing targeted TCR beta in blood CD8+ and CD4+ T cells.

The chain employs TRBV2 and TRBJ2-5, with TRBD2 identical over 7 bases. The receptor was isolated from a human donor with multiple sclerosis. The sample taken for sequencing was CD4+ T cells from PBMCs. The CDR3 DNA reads TGTGCCAGCAGTGGTCCCAGCGGGGTTGAGACCCAGTACTTC. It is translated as CASSGPSGVETQYF.